In its sample, the clone carrying this T cell receptor beta chain was seen a few times. What it recognizes is unknown. These data belong to a study of cytomegalovirus exposure and HLA in healthy donors. Study-wide background: A prior study identified approximately 120 million unique TCR beta sequences from about 179 million T cells.

Deletions cut 5 bases from V and 7 bases from J, with 15 bases between. CDR1 and CDR2 (germline): LGHNA, YSLEER. This CDR3 comprises 13 residues. The PCR used 60 Vbeta and 13 Jbeta primers. The assay was immunoSEQ multiplex PCR, and TCRdb's table has in-frame clones only and misses some. The sample has 85,000 to 100,000 clones, roughly 83% seen once. Overall study findings and caveats: Earlier findings revealed that most TCR beta V segments proved productive either about 90% or about 30% of the time. 87-base-pair reads could not separate some V segments, including TRBV6-2 and TRBV6-3.

The sequencing sample was made of PBMCs. This sequence originates from a male donor in good health and CMV-seropositive. The J gene is TRBJ2-7, the V gene TRBV4-3; D may be TRBD1 (5 bases). In DNA form, the CDR3 reads TGCGCCAGCAGCGCAGGGTACATCGGGGAGCAGTACTTC. This gives the protein CASSAGYIGEQYF.